The clone carrying this T cell receptor (beta chain) was counted once. CDR1 is SGHTA and CDR2 is FQGNSA in the germline V gene. The junction had 16 bases not matched to a gene; V was cut back by 1 base and J by 8 bases. The CDR3 spans 17 residues. The data belong to a study of early stage breast cancer tumors. Each sample had two DNA replicates, roughly 0.5 ug blood or about 1.5 ug tissue. The table came from immunoSEQ multiplex PCR; TCRdb's copy has only in-frame clones and leaves some out. Here the sample spans tens of thousands of clones, just under 75% being singletons. This clonotype originated in a young adult with breast cancer. The sample comprised breast tumor tissue. The chain recombines TRBV7-2 with TRBJ1-2, with TRBD1 identical over 7 bases. The CDR3 reads CASSLGSRQGVGRGYTF. The CDR3 DNA follows: TGTGCCAGCAGCTTAGGATCCCGCCAGGGGGTCGGGCGAGGCTACACCTTC. Looking up the rest from reference TRBV7-2 and TRBJ1-2 gives the full variable domain: GAGVSQSPSNKVTEKGKDVELRCDPISGHTALYWYRQSLGQGLEFLIYFQGNSAPDKSGLPSDRFSAERTGGSVSTLTIQRTQQEDSAVYLCASSLGSRQGVGRGYTFGSGTRLTVV.